The 27 T cell receptor beta chains below were found in one sample sequenced in a study of T-cell memory formation after mild COVID-19. From the 5' RACE reads, TCRdb called clonotypes with MiXCR, one entry per CDR3 protein. The sample gives just over 300,000 distinct CDR3 sequences, 15% to 20% of which show up once; over 20% is in the top ten. Sequencing was performed on PBMCs or a T cell subset sorted from them (not recorded which). These receptors all stem from a man aged 18 to 29 who had mild COVID-19 (a few samples of this study predate the infection). Cell type and time point are not known.

The rearrangement joins TRBV3-1 to TRBJ2-1, with TRBD2 as a possible D gene (5 bases). Germline values: CDR1 LGHDT, CDR2 YNNKEL (reference sequence). V was pared by 0 bases and J by 9 bases, with 18 bases between. This CDR3 is built from 16 residues. The CDR3 region is CASSQDRAPAGVEQFF. The CDR3 nucleotides are TGTGCCAGCAGCCAAGATAGAGCCCCGGCGGGTGTTGAGCAGTTCTTC.

This clonotype was found a few times. The chain is built from TRBV9 and TRBJ2-3, with 9 bases fitting TRBD2. Germline V gene sequence: CDR1 SGDLS, CDR2 YYNGEE. V was clipped by 7 bases and J by 0 bases; unmatched bases: 9. CDR3 length: 16 residues. The CDR3 loop reads CASPSGESPSTDTQYF. CDR3 in DNA: TGTGCCAGCCCTAGCGGGGAGTCGCCTAGCACAGATACGCAGTATTTT.

This chain connects TRBV7-9 to TRBJ2-1, with TRBD2 matching over 10 bases. Germline V gene lookup returns CDR1 SEHNR and CDR2 FQNEAQ (reference sequence). V lost 0 bases to trimming and J lost 8 bases; unmatched junction nucleotides: 7. The CDR3 is 16 amino acids. As DNA, the CDR3 is TGTGCCAGCAGCTTAGCGCGTAGCGGGGGGTACGATGAGCAGTTCTTC. Protein sequence: CASSLARSGGYDEQFF.

This clonotype has a handful of counts. CDR3 residues: CASSGTGLSIHNSPLHF. The CDR3 DNA follows: TGTGCCAGCAGCGGAACAGGGTTGTCTATTCATAATTCACCCCTCCACTTT. The J gene is TRBJ1-6, the V gene TRBV7-8; weak D call: TRBD1 (6 bases). Per the germline V gene, CDR1 is SGHVS and CDR2 is FQNEAQ. Trimming removed 5 bases from V and 5 bases from J, with 19 bases in between. The CDR3 has 17 residues. Looking up the rest from reference TRBV7-8 and TRBJ1-6 gives the full variable domain: GAGVSQSPRYKVAKRGQDVALRCDPISGHVSLFWYQQALGQGPEFLTYFQNEAQLDKSGLPSDRFFAERPEGSVSTLKIQRTQQEDSAVYLCASSGTGLSIHNSPLHFGNGTRLTVT.

This clonotype was detected only a few times. The chain is built from TRBV27 and TRBJ2-2; a possible D gene is TRBD1 (5 bases). V gave up 5 bases and J gave up 6 bases, with 13 bases separating them. This CDR3 has 14 residues. Germline CDR1 reads MNHEY; CDR2 reads SMNVEV (reference sequence). CDR3 amino acids: CASSPLGAAGELFF. In DNA, the CDR3 is TGTGCCAGCAGTCCGCTAGGGGCAGCCGGGGAGCTGTTTTTT.

This clonotype was detected only a few times. The gene calls are TRBV3-1 and TRBJ2-7, with a weak D call TRBD1 (6 bases). The V gene's germline CDR1 is LGHDT and CDR2 YNNKEL (reference sequence). The CDR3 is 15 residues long. Trimming removed 1 base from V and 2 bases from J, with 12 bases in between. The CDR3: CASSQAPQGPYEQYV. CDR3 bases: TGTGCCAGCAGCCAAGCCCCGCAGGGGCCCTACGAGCAGTACGTC.

Remarks on this clonotype: This may be a read error, as it is one base from a much larger clone. The chain carries TRBV2 and TRBJ2-3; D is undetermined. CDR1 is SNHLY and CDR2 is FYNNEI in the germline V gene. The germline V and J ends were trimmed by 7 bases and 2 bases, with 4 bases remaining between them. The CDR3 covers 11 residues. The chain's CDR3 is CASTYTDTQYF. DNA for the CDR3: TGTGCCAGCACCTACACAGATACGCAGTATTTT.

This clonotype showed up just a few times. J is TRBJ2-5 and V is TRBV20-1; possibly TRBD1 for D (6 bases). The CDR3 spans 14 residues. Germline V gives CDR1 DFQATT, CDR2 SNEGSKA (reference sequence). The V and J ends lost 0 bases and 5 bases respectively, with 13 bases between them. The CDR3 DNA reads TGCAGTGCTAGAGATAGGACAGCGGCGGAGACCCAGTACTTC. It specifies CSARDRTAAETQYF.

This clonotype has a handful of counts. The chain employs TRBV4-1 and TRBJ2-5; D gene unclear. Germline lookup yields CDR1 MGHRA and CDR2 YSYEKL. This CDR3 is built from 15 residues. V dropped 0 bases and J dropped 1 base, with 9 bases sitting between them. The CDR3 sequence: CASSQDLPRQETQYF. The CDR3 nucleotides are TGCGCCAGCAGCCAAGACCTTCCCCGCCAAGAGACCCAGTACTTC.

The rearrangement joins TRBV6-6 to TRBJ2-1, with D unresolved. CDR1 is MNHNY and CDR2 is SVGAGI in the germline V gene (reference sequence). V dropped 3 bases and J dropped 7 bases, with 13 bases sitting between them. This CDR3 spans 14 amino acids. In DNA, the CDR3 is TGTGCCAGCAGTTATCAATGGGCGGAGAATGAGCAGTTCTTC. Translation: CASSYQWAENEQFF.

This chain joins TRBV5-1 and TRBJ2-7; D might be TRBD1 (6 bases). V lost 4 bases, J lost 0 bases, and 17 bases lay in between. CDR1 and CDR2 (germline): SGHRS, YFSETQ. The CDR3 contains 16 residues. CDR3 loop: CASSATLGGSSYEQYF. CDR3 nucleotide sequence: TGCGCCAGCAGCGCCACTTTAGGGGGTAGCTCCTACGAGCAGTACTTC.

This clonotype was picked up a small number of times. The V gene is TRBV7-9, the J gene TRBJ1-1; D gene uncertain. This CDR3 spans 14 amino acids. Germline V lookup: CDR1 SEHNR, CDR2 FQNEAQ (reference sequence). With 1 base removed from V and 4 bases from J, the gap between germline ends came to 10 bases. CDR3 amino acids: CASSLVSGFTEAFF. The CDR3 DNA sequence: TGTGCCAGCAGCTTAGTATCGGGGTTCACTGAAGCTTTCTTT.

The table lists this clonotype with a few counts. The rearrangement joins TRBV4-3 to TRBJ2-3; no firm D call. V was shortened by 1 base and J by 3 bases, with 14 bases between the two germline ends. CDR1 LGHNA and CDR2 YSLEER come from the germline V gene. There are 16 residues in the CDR3. The CDR3 coding sequence is TGCGCCAGCAGCCAAGGCTCGACCCAGGTGACAGATACGCAGTATTTT. Residues: CASSQGSTQVTDTQYF.

The V gene is TRBV7-6, the J gene TRBJ1-2, with a possible D match to TRBD1 (6 bases). This CDR3 spans 15 amino acids. Germline V gene sequence: CDR1 SGHVS, CDR2 FNYEAQ. With 5 bases removed from V and 4 bases from J, the gap between germline ends came to 17 bases. CDR3 loop: CASSLGPGEGYGYTF. The CDR3 DNA reads TGTGCCAGCAGCCTCGGTCCAGGGGAGGGCTATGGCTACACCTTC.

The table lists this clonotype with many counts. V usage is TRBV5-1 and J usage is TRBJ2-2; a weak D match, TRBD1 (5 bases). In germline, CDR1 is SGHRS, CDR2 YFSETQ. Trimming shortened V by 0 bases and J by 8 bases, and 11 bases separated the two germline ends. The CDR3 runs to 14 residues. CDR3 loop: CASSLGRATGELFF. The CDR3 nucleotides are TGCGCCAGCAGCTTGGGCAGGGCAACGGGGGAGCTGTTTTTT.

The chain joins TRBV27 to TRBJ2-7; D unresolved. The germline V and J ends were trimmed by 2 bases and 1 base, with 12 bases remaining between them. The CDR3 extends over 15 amino acids. CDR1 MNHEY and CDR2 SMNVEV come from the germline V gene (reference sequence). DNA for the CDR3: TGTGCCAGCAGTTTAGCGGCAGTAGGGTCCTACGAGCAGTACTTC. Encoded protein: CASSLAAVGSYEQYF.

There are many counts of this clonotype. The chain uses TRBV7-3 and TRBJ2-7; TRBD2 matches at 11 bases. This CDR3 comprises 17 residues. The V segment lost 4 bases and the J segment 0 bases; nucleotides outside the gene matches: 8. The germline gives CDR1 SGHTA, CDR2 FQGTGA. CDR3 loop: CASSSRLAGRSSYEQYF. The CDR3 DNA sequence: TGTGCCAGCAGCTCCCGACTAGCGGGGCGAAGCTCCTACGAGCAGTACTTC.

This clonotype was counted a few times. The V and J genes are TRBV27 and TRBJ2-2; possibly TRBD1 for D (5 bases). Germline V gene lookup returns CDR1 MNHEY and CDR2 SMNVEV (reference sequence). The CDR3 runs to 12 residues. With 6 bases removed from V and 3 bases from J, the gap between germline ends came to 5 bases. Written as DNA, the CDR3 is TGTGCCAGCAGGACAGACACCGGGGAGCTGTTTTTT. It yields the protein CASRTDTGELFF.

V is TRBV20-1 and J is TRBJ2-1, with TRBD2 identical over 9 bases. The CDR3 sequence is 16 residues long. Unmatched junction bases numbered 14, after V lost 7 bases and J lost 4 bases. Germline loops: CDR1 DFQATT, CDR2 SNEGSKA (reference sequence). CDR3 DNA sequence: TGCAGTGGCGGGGGGGGACAAATCGGAAGGTACAATGAGCAGTTCTTC. This gives the protein CSGGGGQIGRYNEQFF.

The V call is TRBV7-3, the J call TRBJ2-4; 7 bases are shared with TRBD1. The CDR3 extends over 14 amino acids. V lost 5 bases and J lost 6; bases outside the gene matches: 7. Germline assignment: CDR1 SGHTA and CDR2 FQGTGA. The CDR3 sequence is CASSLGGRGNIQYF. The DNA for the CDR3 is TGTGCCAGCAGCCTAGGGGGCAGGGGAAACATTCAGTACTTC.

V is TRBV4-1 and J is TRBJ1-2; D possibly corresponds to TRBD1 (5 bases). Trimming shortened V by 0 bases and J by 1 base, and 18 bases separated the two germline ends. Germline assignment: CDR1 MGHRA and CDR2 YSYEKL. CDR3 size: 18 residues. As DNA, the CDR3 is TGCGCCAGCAGCCAAGAACCGGCGAAGGGGCCTTATAACTATGGCTACACCTTC. It translates to CASSQEPAKGPYNYGYTF.

The chain employs TRBV6-2 or TRBV6-3 and TRBJ2-6; TRBD1 matches at 11 bases. With V trimmed by 2 bases and J by 0 bases, 9 bases remained unmatched. This CDR3 is 20 amino acids long. Per the germline V gene, CDR1 is MNHEY and CDR2 is SVGEGT. The CDR3 is CASSYTASGTGGSGANVLTF. CDR3 coding DNA: TGTGCCAGCAGTTACACAGCCTCCGGGACAGGGGGCTCTGGGGCCAACGTCCTGACTTTC.

There are a few counts of this clonotype. The genes are TRBV12-3 or TRBV12-4 and TRBJ1-4, with D uncertain. The CDR3 is 13 residues long. V was clipped by 1 base and J by 8 bases, with 8 bases between them. The CDR3 coding sequence is TGTGCCAGCAGTTTAGGCGAGGCGGAAAAACTGTTTTTT. This encodes CASSLGEAEKLFF.

The rearrangement links TRBV20-1 to TRBJ1-6, with a weak D call TRBD1 (5 bases). V was shortened by 3 bases and J by 4 bases, with 7 bases between the two germline ends. Germline values: CDR1 DFQATT, CDR2 SNEGSKA (reference sequence). This CDR3 has 13 amino acids. In DNA, the CDR3 is TGCAGTGCTAGGAGGGGTTATAATTCACCCCTCCACTTT. It is translated as CSARRGYNSPLHF.

This clonotype was seen repeatedly, ten times or more. This chain connects TRBV3-1 to TRBJ2-3; the D is unclear. The germline V and J ends were trimmed by 1 base and 3 bases, with 8 bases remaining between them. This CDR3 is built from 14 residues. Germline CDR1 reads LGHDT; CDR2 reads YNNKEL (reference sequence). The CDR3 protein is CASSQGSSTDTQYF. In DNA form, the CDR3 reads TGTGCCAGCAGCCAAGGCAGCTCGACAGATACGCAGTATTTT.

The chain couples TRBV7-9 to TRBJ2-5; 9 bases fit TRBD1. The CDR3 contains 18 residues. Germline CDR1 and CDR2: SEHNR and FQNEAQ (reference sequence). Trimming cost V 1 base and J 0 bases; bases outside gene matches: 9. The CDR3 protein is CASSLGDRAGVDQETQYF. CDR3 DNA: TGTGCCAGCAGCTTAGGGGACAGGGCCGGGGTGGACCAAGAGACCCAGTACTTC.

This clonotype came up many times. The chain couples TRBV4-3 to TRBJ1-4; 7 nucleotides match TRBD1. Germline CDR1 LGHNA, CDR2 YSLEER. The CDR3 covers 14 residues. After removal of 0 bases from V and 10 bases from J, the junction contained 5 bases not matched to a gene. The CDR3 DNA reads as TGCGCCAGCAGCCAAGACAGGGGGGCGCGAAAACTGTTTTTT. Protein: CASSQDRGARKLFF.